These T cell receptor beta chains were read from a single sample in a study of OX40 agonist ivuxolimab in advanced cancers. Sequencing used immunoSEQ multiplex PCR; TCRdb keeps in-frame clones, though not all of them. The sample lists more than 75,000 clones, under 95% occurring once. The source material was CD4+ or CD8+ T cells sorted from blood, sampled in a trial of the OX40 agonist ivuxolimab. These receptors were taken from an adult with an advanced solid tumor such as melanoma, head and neck, liver or kidney cancer. CDR3s include the opening cysteine and the closing phenylalanine or tryptophan. The D gene is left open where the match is weak. Size is stated for part of the rows, as once, few or many counts, or as a class when the clone is expanded.

>TRBV10-3|TRBJ1-1|.|.
CAIGTQYTEAFF
TGTGCCATCGGGACACAGTACACTGAAGCTTTCTTT
>TRBV19|TRBJ2-3|.|.
CASSIMWETDTQYF
TGTGCCAGTAGTATTATGTGGGAAACAGATACGCAGTATTTT
>TRBV18|TRBJ2-3|TRBD2|once
CASSVGTSGAKQITDTQYF
TGTGCCAGCTCAGTCGGGACTAGCGGGGCCAAACAAATCACAGATACGCAGTATTTT
>TRBV27|TRBJ1-2|TRBD1|.
CASSRGAEGYTF
TGTGCCAGCAGCAGGGGGGCGGAGGGCTACACCTTC
>TRBV5-1|TRBJ2-2|TRBD1|.
CASTDRGTAGELFF
TGCGCCAGCACGGACAGGGGGACAGCCGGGGAGCTGTTTTTT
>TRBV6-5|TRBJ2-7|.|medium-sized
CASSYKGSDDEQYF
TGTGCCAGCAGTTACAAGGGGAGCGACGACGAGCAGTACTTC
>TRBV10-1|TRBJ2-5|.|few
CASSDPRGPETQYF
TGCGCCAGCAGTGACCCCAGGGGACCAGAGACCCAGTACTTC
>TRBV28|TRBJ1-2|.|.
CASSLSILNKYGYTF
TGTGCCAGCAGTTTGTCTATCTTGAACAAATATGGCTACACCTTC
>TRBV18|TRBJ1-5|.|.
CASSPQGGGQPQHF
TGTGCCAGCTCACCACAAGGGGGTGGTCAGCCCCAGCATTTT
>TRBV28|TRBJ2-3|TRBD2|.
CASSLSAGGTDTQYF
TGTGCCAGCAGTTTATCAGCGGGAGGGACAGATACGCAGTATTTT
>TRBV30|TRBJ2-7|.|.
CAWSVGGGSYEQYF
TGTGCCTGGAGTGTAGGAGGGGGGTCCTACGAGCAGTACTTC
>TRBV7-2|TRBJ1-5|TRBD1|.
CASSLGGTGSGNQPQHF
TGTGCCAGCAGCTTAGGGGGGACAGGGAGCGGCAATCAGCCCCAGCATTTT
>TRBV2|TRBJ2-1|TRBD2|.
CASSPGLAGGFNEQFF
TGTGCCAGCAGCCCGGGACTAGCGGGAGGTTTTAATGAGCAGTTCTTC
>TRBV18|TRBJ1-5|TRBD1|.
CASSLQGFSNQPQHF
TGTGCCAGCTCATTACAGGGGTTTAGCAATCAGCCCCAGCATTTT
>TRBV7-6|TRBJ2-3|.|.
CASSLGAWAGADTQYF
TGTGCCAGCAGCTTGGGGGCGTGGGCAGGCGCTGATACGCAGTATTTT
>TRBV28|TRBJ1-2|TRBD1|.
CASSLGTAANYGYTF
TGTGCCAGCAGTTTAGGGACAGCTGCTAACTATGGCTACACCTTC
>TRBV9|TRBJ2-3|TRBD2|.
CASSVGSSGGVTDTQYF
TGTGCCAGCAGCGTAGGTTCTAGCGGGGGGGTGACAGATACGCAGTATTTT
>TRBV6-1|TRBJ2-3|.|.
CASSEGNRWADTQYF
TGTGCCAGCAGTGAAGGGAATAGGTGGGCAGATACGCAGTATTTT
>TRBV6-5|TRBJ2-5|.|.
CASSSQAIQETQYF
TGTGCCAGCAGCAGTCAGGCCATTCAAGAGACCCAGTACTTC
>TRBV5-1|TRBJ1-1|TRBD1|.
CASSVRTGGGTEAFF
TGCGCCAGCAGCGTAAGGACAGGGGGTGGCACTGAAGCTTTCTTT
>TRBV18|TRBJ2-7|.|.
CASSPVGGEQYF
TGTGCCAGCTCACCAGTGGGTGGCGAGCAGTACTTC
>TRBV5-1|TRBJ2-7|.|.
CASARVQDTAYEQYF
TGCGCCAGCGCCAGAGTCCAGGACACTGCCTACGAGCAGTACTTC
>TRBV20-1|TRBJ1-2|.|.
CKLLGYTF
TGCAAGCTTCTCGGCTACACCTTC
>TRBV4-1|TRBJ1-5|.|.
CASSPAVPPSNQPQHF
TGCGCCAGCAGCCCAGCGGTGCCACCGTCCAATCAGCCCCAGCATTTT
>TRBV5-6|TRBJ2-2|.|.
CASSWAGAYTGELFF
TGTGCCAGCAGCTGGGCGGGGGCTTACACCGGGGAGCTGTTTTTT
>TRBV28|TRBJ1-1|.|.
CASSPFPSKGAFF
TGTGCCAGCAGTCCCTTCCCTTCTAAGGGAGCTTTCTTT
>TRBV7-2|TRBJ2-3|.|.
CASSLPSNTDTQYF
TGTGCCAGCAGCTTACCCTCTAATACAGATACGCAGTATTTT
>TRBV2|TRBJ1-2|TRBD1|.
CASSEALQGGEF
TGTGCCAGCAGTGAAGCGCTTCAGGGGGGTGAGTTC
>TRBV18|TRBJ2-3|.|.
CASSPPRSGTDTQYF
TGTGCCAGCTCACCACCGAGGAGCGGAACAGATACGCAGTATTTT
>TRBV6-5|TRBJ1-2|.|.
CASSARAEIYGYTF
TGTGCCAGCAGCGCAAGGGCAGAGATCTATGGCTACACCTTC
>TRBV5-4|TRBJ2-1|.|.
CASSLGRTGEQFF
TGTGCCAGCAGCCTAGGTAGGACGGGTGAGCAGTTCTTC
>TRBV28|TRBJ1-2|TRBD1|.
CASSLDGDRVGGYTF
TGTGCCAGCAGTTTGGATGGGGACAGGGTCGGTGGCTACACCTTC